A selection of T cell receptor beta chains follows, all from one sample in a study of cytomegalovirus exposure and HLA in healthy donors. Profiling relied on immunoSEQ multiplex PCR, and the TCRdb table lists in-frame clones only, not all of them. The table includes about 100,000 clones, roughly 80% detected once. The sample taken for sequencing was PBMCs. These receptors all stem from a woman between 55 and 75 years old in good health and CMV-seronegative. Both conserved end residues are part of each CDR3. D genes are given only for firm matches. Some rows have no size entry. The others give once, few or many, or a class for an expanded clone.

NA,TRBJ2-3,TRBV5-6,once,CASSAPREPFDTQYF,TGTGCCAGCAGCGCTCCACGGGAGCCGTTTGATACGCAGTATTTT
NA,TRBJ2-7,TRBV19,NA,CASSPRGAPGSYEQYF,TGTGCCAGTAGTCCGAGAGGTGCTCCGGGCTCCTACGAGCAGTACTTC
NA,TRBJ2-1,TRBV7-9,NA,CASSFTPTDEQFF,TGTGCCAGCAGCTTCACGCCTACCGATGAGCAGTTCTTC
NA,TRBJ1-2,TRBV4-3,NA,CASSQENPGRYGYTF,TGCGCCAGCAGCCAAGAGAATCCAGGCCGCTATGGCTACACCTTC
TRBD1,TRBJ2-1,TRBV2,few,CASRRQGSSYNEQFF,TGTGCCAGCAGGCGACAGGGAAGCTCCTACAATGAGCAGTTCTTC
TRBD2,TRBJ2-7,TRBV5-4,NA,CASSPGLASYEQYF,TGTGCCAGCAGCCCCGGACTAGCATCCTACGAGCAGTACTTC
TRBD2,TRBJ2-1,TRBV2,NA,CASSEGLAVYNEQFF,TGTGCCAGCAGTGAAGGACTAGCGGTATACAATGAGCAGTTCTTC
NA,TRBJ2-1,TRBV30,NA,CAWSAPPRTYNEQFF,TGTGCCTGGAGTGCCCCCCCGCGGACCTACAATGAGCAGTTCTTC
NA,TRBJ1-1,TRBV19,NA,CASSMGENTEAFF,TGTGCCAGTAGTATGGGAGAGAACACTGAAGCTTTCTTT
NA,TRBJ2-7,TRBV29-1,NA,CSVEGGQGGAYEQYF,TGCAGCGTTGAAGGAGGGCAGGGGGGAGCCTACGAGCAGTACTTC
NA,TRBJ1-1,TRBV25-1,NA,CASSERQRTEAFF,TGTGCCAGCAGTGAAAGGCAGAGGACTGAAGCTTTCTTT
NA,TRBJ2-7,TRBV6-5,NA,CASSTGTGEQYF,TGTGCCAGCAGTACCGGGACTGGCGAGCAGTACTTC
NA,TRBJ1-5,TRBV19,NA,CASTPGGGAGNQPQHF,TGTGCCAGTACCCCAGGCGGAGGGGCTGGCAATCAGCCCCAGCATTTT